Sequencing of this T cell receptor beta chain was carried out in a study of spatial heterogeneity in lung cancer. Whole-study findings and limits: Whereas they appeared in blood less at follow-up, ubiquitous expanded tumor TCRs appeared there more at resection.

TCRdb independently ran MiXCR on the 5' RACE reads; one entry per CDR3 protein. The sample shows about 45,000 distinct CDR3 sequences, about 12% of them seen only once. J lost 3 bases, V lost 2 bases, and 0 bases had no gene match. The CDR3 has 13 amino acids. Per germline, CDR1 MNHEY and CDR2 SVGAGI. This clonotype has only a few counts. Its specificity is not known. Time point indicated: sample taken at primary tumor resection. No cell sorting; template was whole RNA from tumor, lung tissue or PBMC. Samples were donated by 72 untreated early-stage non-small cell lung cancer patients. V is TRBV6-5 and J is TRBJ2-7; 8 nucleotides align to TRBD1. Sequenced here: PBMCs, sampled at surgery. This TCR was recovered from a female donor with early-stage non-small cell lung cancer. In DNA form, the CDR3 reads TGTGCCAGCAGTTACGACAGGGGCTACGAGCAGTACTTC. Encoded protein: CASSYDRGYEQYF.